This is a list of T cell receptor beta chains from one sample in a study of control samples from healthy donors and cancer patients. Data came from immunoSEQ multiplex PCR; TCRdb stores just in-frame clones and leaves some out. The table lists around 74,000 clones, 85% to 95% of them singletons. The material sequenced was blood. These receptors originate from a woman in her sixties or seventies in good health. Each CDR3 is given with its conserved first and last residue. Fields, in order: D gene, V gene, J gene, clone size, CDR3 protein, CDR3 DNA. A D gene is named only where the DNA matches it firmly. Expanded clones get a size class; other rows say once, few or many, or leave the size out.

D: -
V: TRBV24-1
J: TRBJ1-5
size: -
CDR3: CATSEQGYQPQHF
DNA: TGTGCCACCAGTGAACAGGGATATCAGCCCCAGCATTTT

D: TRBD2
V: TRBV28
J: TRBJ2-7
size: -
CDR3: CASSLLRLADSYEQYF
DNA: TGTGCCAGCAGTTTATTGCGGCTAGCGGACTCCTACGAGCAGTACTTC

D: TRBD2
V: TRBV5-1
J: TRBJ2-5
size: -
CDR3: CASRPGLAGEWETQYF
DNA: TGCGCCAGCAGACCGGGACTAGCGGGAGAATGGGAGACCCAGTACTTC

D: -
V: TRBV12-3/TRBV12-4
J: TRBJ1-1
size: -
CDR3: CASSFVMNTEAFF
DNA: TGTGCCAGCAGTTTTGTCATGAACACTGAAGCTTTCTTT

D: TRBD1
V: TRBV5-1
J: TRBJ1-2
size: -
CDR3: CASSHSPGQGQRNYGYTF
DNA: TGCGCCAGCAGCCATAGTCCGGGACAGGGGCAAAGGAACTATGGCTACACCTTC

D: TRBD2
V: TRBV18
J: TRBJ2-3
size: once
CDR3: CASSPPIAGEDTQYF
DNA: TGTGCCAGCTCACCACCTATCGCGGGAGAAGATACGCAGTATTTT

D: -
V: TRBV6-5
J: TRBJ1-5
size: -
CDR3: CASSYSQGNQPQHF
DNA: TGTGCCAGCAGTTATTCACAGGGAAATCAGCCCCAGCATTTT

D: -
V: TRBV6-1
J: TRBJ1-4
size: -
CDR3: CASSEFVQATNEKLFF
DNA: TGTGCCAGCAGTGAGTTCGTTCAAGCAACTAATGAAAAACTGTTTTTT

D: TRBD1
V: TRBV18
J: TRBJ2-7
size: -
CDR3: CASSLLPGQDVPLLENEQYF
DNA: TGTGCCAGCTCACTTCTCCCGGGACAGGACGTACCTCTCCTCGAGAACGAGCAGTACTTC

D: -
V: TRBV12-3/TRBV12-4
J: TRBJ1-5
size: -
CDR3: CASSFRGNQPQHF
DNA: TGTGCCAGCAGTTTTCGGGGCAATCAGCCCCAGCATTTT

D: -
V: TRBV7-9
J: TRBJ1-5
size: -
CDR3: CASSRDDQPQHF
DNA: TGTGCCAGCAGCCGGGACGACCAGCCCCAGCATTTT

D: -
V: TRBV29-1
J: TRBJ2-4
size: -
CDR3: CSVDRGDLGGAKNIQYF
DNA: TGCAGCGTTGATAGGGGGGACCTTGGGGGAGCCAAAAACATTCAGTACTTC

D: -
V: TRBV30
J: TRBJ2-6
size: -
CDR3: CAWSINRFKVSGANVLTF
DNA: TGTGCCTGGAGTATTAACAGGTTTAAGGTGTCTGGGGCCAACGTCCTGACTTTC

D: TRBD1
V: TRBV2
J: TRBJ2-2
size: -
CDR3: CASRGQVNTGELFF
DNA: TGTGCCAGCAGGGGACAGGTTAACACCGGGGAGCTGTTTTTT

D: -
V: TRBV5-1
J: TRBJ2-1
size: once
CDR3: CASSPGPSSYNEQFF
DNA: TGCGCCAGCAGCCCGGGACCCAGCTCCTACAATGAGCAGTTCTTC

D: -
V: TRBV4-3
J: TRBJ2-2
size: -
CDR3: CASSQGRATGELFF
DNA: TGCGCCAGCAGCCAAGGCAGGGCTACCGGGGAGCTGTTTTTT

D: TRBD1
V: TRBV28
J: TRBJ1-4
size: -
CDR3: CASSLGQGREKLFF
DNA: TGTGCCAGCAGTTTGGGACAGGGGCGTGAAAAACTGTTTTTT

D: -
V: TRBV7-8
J: TRBJ1-5
size: -
CDR3: CASSQQGYQPQHF
DNA: TGTGCCAGCAGCCAGCAGGGTTATCAGCCCCAGCATTTT

D: -
V: TRBV9
J: TRBJ2-7
size: once
CDR3: CASSVDVGGSYEQYF
DNA: TGTGCCAGCAGCGTAGACGTCGGCGGCTCCTACGAGCAGTACTTC

D: -
V: TRBV21-1
J: TRBJ2-7
size: -
CDR3: CASSLRPPSRTHSSYEQYF
DNA: TGTGCCAGCAGCTTACGACCCCCGTCCCGGACCCACAGCTCCTACGAGCAGTACTTC

D: -
V: TRBV6-2/TRBV6-3
J: TRBJ2-3
size: -
CDR3: CASSYSASSTDTQYF
DNA: TGTGCCAGCAGTTACTCTGCTAGCAGCACAGATACGCAGTATTTT

D: TRBD1
V: TRBV4-1
J: TRBJ1-3
size: -
CDR3: CASSHPSGQDPGRTGNTIYF
DNA: TGCGCCAGCAGCCACCCCTCCGGACAGGATCCGGGGAGGACTGGAAACACCATATATTTT

D: -
V: TRBV4-1
J: TRBJ2-7
size: -
CDR3: CASSQDGAPYPYEQYF
DNA: TGCGCCAGCAGCCAAGATGGCGCACCCTACCCTTACGAGCAGTACTTC

D: -
V: TRBV28
J: TRBJ2-1
size: once
CDR3: CASSGNRNEQFF
DNA: TGTGCCAGCAGCGGGAATCGGAATGAGCAGTTCTTC

D: -
V: TRBV9
J: TRBJ2-3
size: once
CDR3: CASSVNGDTQYF
DNA: TGTGCCAGCAGCGTAAATGGAGATACGCAGTATTTT

D: -
V: TRBV4-1
J: TRBJ1-2
size: -
CDR3: CASSTEVINYGYTF
DNA: TGCGCCAGCAGCACGGAGGTAATAAACTATGGCTACACCTTC

D: TRBD2
V: TRBV9
J: TRBJ2-4
size: once
CDR3: CASSVASGRDIQYF
DNA: TGTGCCAGCAGCGTAGCAAGCGGGAGAGACATTCAGTACTTC

D: -
V: TRBV7-2
J: TRBJ2-7
size: -
CDR3: CASSFIGPYEQYF
DNA: TGTGCCAGCAGCTTTATCGGGCCCTACGAGCAGTACTTC

D: TRBD2
V: TRBV6-6
J: TRBJ2-7
size: -
CDR3: CASSRAWTSGAYEQYF
DNA: TGTGCCAGCAGTCGAGCTTGGACTAGCGGGGCCTACGAGCAGTACTTC

D: -
V: TRBV15
J: TRBJ2-7
size: -
CDR3: CATSRGWGSRESREQYF
DNA: TGTGCCACCAGCAGAGGATGGGGTAGTCGGGAGTCGAGGGAGCAGTACTTC

D: -
V: TRBV7-2
J: TRBJ2-3
size: -
CDR3: CASSLRIGDTQYF
DNA: TGTGCCAGCAGCTTACGAATTGGAGATACGCAGTATTTT

D: -
V: TRBV7-2
J: TRBJ1-1
size: -
CDR3: CASSLAAGTNTEAFF
DNA: TGTGCCAGCAGCTTAGCGGCAGGGACGAACACTGAAGCTTTCTTT

D: -
V: TRBV6-2/TRBV6-3
J: TRBJ1-5
size: -
CDR3: CASSPHRERGNQPQHF
DNA: TGTGCCAGCAGTCCACACAGGGAACGAGGCAATCAGCCCCAGCATTTT

D: -
V: TRBV19
J: TRBJ1-1
size: -
CDR3: CASSTSVNTEAFF
DNA: TGTGCCAGTAGTACGTCCGTGAACACTGAAGCTTTCTTT

D: -
V: TRBV6-4
J: TRBJ1-6
size: -
CDR3: CASSDSGSPLHF
DNA: TGTGCCAGCAGTGACTCCGGATCACCCCTCCACTTT

D: -
V: TRBV23-1
J: TRBJ2-2
size: -
CDR3: CAHKGFSETGELFF
DNA: TGCGCCCATAAGGGATTTAGCGAAACCGGGGAGCTGTTTTTT

D: -
V: TRBV3-1/TRBV3-2
J: TRBJ2-2
size: -
CDR3: CASVPGTNTGELFF
DNA: TGTGCCAGCGTCCCTGGGACGAACACCGGGGAGCTGTTTTTT

D: TRBD2
V: TRBV6-6
J: TRBJ2-5
size: -
CDR3: CASSSSSGQETQYF
DNA: TGTGCCAGCAGCTCCTCTAGCGGACAAGAGACCCAGTACTTC

D: -
V: TRBV6-1
J: TRBJ2-7
size: -
CDR3: CASSDPIVRGSYEQYF
DNA: TGTGCCAGCAGTGACCCCATTGTTCGGGGCTCCTACGAGCAGTACTTC

D: -
V: TRBV5-1
J: TRBJ2-2
size: -
CDR3: CASSFLGNTGELFF
DNA: TGCGCCAGCAGTTTTCTAGGGAACACCGGGGAGCTGTTTTTT

D: -
V: TRBV19
J: TRBJ1-2
size: -
CDR3: CASSLWRGSNYGYTF
DNA: TGTGCCAGTAGTCTCTGGAGAGGGAGCAACTATGGCTACACCTTC

D: TRBD2
V: TRBV18
J: TRBJ2-1
size: -
CDR3: CASGQTTSGIPNEQFF
DNA: TGTGCCAGCGGGCAAACTACTAGCGGGATTCCTAATGAGCAGTTCTTC

D: -
V: TRBV20-1
J: TRBJ2-1
size: once
CDR3: CSAIFNNEQFF
DNA: TGCAGTGCTATATTTAACAATGAGCAGTTCTTC

D: -
V: TRBV27
J: TRBJ1-5
size: -
CDR3: CASSLNSLQPQHF
DNA: TGTGCCAGCAGTTTGAACAGTCTTCAGCCCCAGCATTTT

D: -
V: TRBV14
J: TRBJ2-3
size: -
CDR3: CASSQDLFTVSDTQYF
DNA: TGTGCCAGCAGCCAAGATCTTTTCACTGTATCAGATACGCAGTATTTT

D: -
V: TRBV20-1
J: TRBJ1-5
size: -
CDR3: CSANRVPQHF
DNA: TGCAGTGCAAACAGGGTGCCCCAGCATTTT

D: -
V: TRBV11-2
J: TRBJ1-6
size: -
CDR3: CASKGRNNSPLHF
DNA: TGTGCCAGCAAGGGCAGGAATAATTCACCCCTCCACTTT

D: TRBD2
V: TRBV4-1
J: TRBJ2-7
size: -
CDR3: CASSQDPGTTYEQYF
DNA: TGCGCCAGCAGCCAAGATCCTGGGACTACCTACGAGCAGTACTTC

D: -
V: TRBV7-2
J: TRBJ1-6
size: few
CDR3: CASRVDISGAGYNSPLHF
DNA: TGTGCCAGCAGAGTAGATATATCAGGGGCTGGCTATAATTCACCCCTCCACTTT

D: -
V: TRBV28
J: TRBJ1-1
size: -
CDR3: CASSPWGGRGTEAFF
DNA: TGTGCCAGCAGTCCCTGGGGAGGGAGGGGAACTGAAGCTTTCTTT

D: TRBD2
V: TRBV2
J: TRBJ2-7
size: -
CDR3: CASGTSGEGEQYF
DNA: TGTGCCAGCGGGACTAGCGGTGAAGGCGAGCAGTACTTC

D: -
V: TRBV4-2
J: TRBJ1-5
size: -
CDR3: CASSQEPGDPNQPQHF
DNA: TGTGCCAGCAGCCAAGAGCCAGGGGACCCCAATCAGCCCCAGCATTTT

D: -
V: TRBV2
J: TRBJ1-2
size: -
CDR3: CASSEQGGSGYTF
DNA: TGTGCCAGCAGTGAACAGGGAGGCTCGGGCTACACCTTC